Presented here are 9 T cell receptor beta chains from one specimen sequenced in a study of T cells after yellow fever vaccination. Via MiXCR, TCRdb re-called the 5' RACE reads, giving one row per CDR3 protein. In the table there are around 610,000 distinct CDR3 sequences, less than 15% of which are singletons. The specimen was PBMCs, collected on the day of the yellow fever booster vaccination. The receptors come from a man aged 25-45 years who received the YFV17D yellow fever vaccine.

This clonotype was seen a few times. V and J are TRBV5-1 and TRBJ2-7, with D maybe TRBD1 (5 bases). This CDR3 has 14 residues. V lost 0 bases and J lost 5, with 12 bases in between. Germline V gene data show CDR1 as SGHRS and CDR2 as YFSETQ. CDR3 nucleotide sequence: TGCGCCAGCAGCTTGGTAGGGGCGAACAACGAGCAGTACTTC. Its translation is CASSLVGANNEQYF.

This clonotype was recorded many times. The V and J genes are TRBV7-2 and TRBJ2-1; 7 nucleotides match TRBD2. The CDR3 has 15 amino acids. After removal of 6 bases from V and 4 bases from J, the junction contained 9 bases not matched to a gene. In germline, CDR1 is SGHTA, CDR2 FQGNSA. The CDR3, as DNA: TGTGCCAGCAGAAACGGGGTAGCGGGTTACAATGAGCAGTTCTTC. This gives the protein CASRNGVAGYNEQFF. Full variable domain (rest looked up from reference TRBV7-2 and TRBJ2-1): GAGVSQSPSNKVTEKGKDVELRCDPISGHTALYWYRQSLGQGLEFLIYFQGNSAPDKSGLPSDRFSAERTGGSVSTLTIQRTQQEDSAVYLCASRNGVAGYNEQFFGPGTRLTVL.

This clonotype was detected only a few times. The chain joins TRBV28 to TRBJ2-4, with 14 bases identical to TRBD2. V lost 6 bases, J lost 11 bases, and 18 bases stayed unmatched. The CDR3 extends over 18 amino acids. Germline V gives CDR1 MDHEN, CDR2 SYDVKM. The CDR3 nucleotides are TGTGCCAGCAGGCCTCCAGGACCCCCGGGACTAGCGGGAGACTTTCAGTACTTC. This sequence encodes CASRPPGPPGLAGDFQYF.

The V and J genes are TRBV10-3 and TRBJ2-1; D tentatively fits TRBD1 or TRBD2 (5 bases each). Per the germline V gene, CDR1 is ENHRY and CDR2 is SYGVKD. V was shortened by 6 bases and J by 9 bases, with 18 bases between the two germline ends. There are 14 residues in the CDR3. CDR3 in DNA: TGTGCCATCAGGGGGGTCTTGGAGATGGGTGAGCAGTTCTTC. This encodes CAIRGVLEMGEQFF.

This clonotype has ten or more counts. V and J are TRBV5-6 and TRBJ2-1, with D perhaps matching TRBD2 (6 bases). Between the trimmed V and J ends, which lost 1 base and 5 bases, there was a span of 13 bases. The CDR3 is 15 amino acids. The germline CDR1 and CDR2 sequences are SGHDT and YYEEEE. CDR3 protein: CASSLLAGKDNEQFF. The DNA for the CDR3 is TGTGCCAGCAGCTTGCTGGCGGGAAAGGACAATGAGCAGTTCTTC.

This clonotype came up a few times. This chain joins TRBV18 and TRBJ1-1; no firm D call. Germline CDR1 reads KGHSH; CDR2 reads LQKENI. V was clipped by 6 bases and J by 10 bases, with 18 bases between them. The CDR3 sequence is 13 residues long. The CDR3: CASSPQELPSAFF. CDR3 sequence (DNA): TGTGCCAGCTCTCCCCAGGAGCTGCCGTCAGCTTTCTTT.

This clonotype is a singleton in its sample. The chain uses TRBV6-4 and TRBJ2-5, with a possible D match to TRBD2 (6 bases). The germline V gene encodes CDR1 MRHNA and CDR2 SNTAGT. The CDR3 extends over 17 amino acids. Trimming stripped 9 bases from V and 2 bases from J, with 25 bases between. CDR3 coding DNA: TGTGCCAGGGATGCCTGGGGGACCCACGGGGGTCAAGAGACCCAGTACTTC. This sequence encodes CARDAWGTHGGQETQYF.

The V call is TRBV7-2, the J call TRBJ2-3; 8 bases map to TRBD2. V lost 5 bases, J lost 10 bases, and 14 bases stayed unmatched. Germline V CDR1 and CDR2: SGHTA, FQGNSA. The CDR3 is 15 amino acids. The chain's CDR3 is CASSPPGLGLVAQYF. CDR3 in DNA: TGTGCCAGCAGCCCCCCGGGACTAGGATTAGTCGCGCAGTATTTT.

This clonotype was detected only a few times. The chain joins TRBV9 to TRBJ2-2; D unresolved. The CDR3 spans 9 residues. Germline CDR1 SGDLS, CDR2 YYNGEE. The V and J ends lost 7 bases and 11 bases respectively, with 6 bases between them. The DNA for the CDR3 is TGTGCCAGCCTACTCGAGCTGTTTTTT. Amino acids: CASLLELFF.